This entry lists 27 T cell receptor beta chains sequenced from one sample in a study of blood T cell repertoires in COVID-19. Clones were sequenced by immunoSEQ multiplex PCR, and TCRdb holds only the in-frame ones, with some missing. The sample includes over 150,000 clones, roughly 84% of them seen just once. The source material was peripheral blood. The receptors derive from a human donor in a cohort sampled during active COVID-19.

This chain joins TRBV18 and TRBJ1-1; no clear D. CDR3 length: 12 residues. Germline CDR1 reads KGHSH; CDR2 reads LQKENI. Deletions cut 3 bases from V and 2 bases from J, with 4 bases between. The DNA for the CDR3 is TGTGCCAGCTCACCTAGAAACACTGAAGCTTTCTTT. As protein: CASSPRNTEAFF.

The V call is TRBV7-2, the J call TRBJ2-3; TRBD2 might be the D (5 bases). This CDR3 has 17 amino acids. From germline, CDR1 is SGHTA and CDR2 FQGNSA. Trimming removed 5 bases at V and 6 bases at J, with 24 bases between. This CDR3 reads CASSHQLSGRTGDTQYF. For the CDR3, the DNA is TGTGCCAGCAGCCACCAGCTCAGTGGGAGAACGGGGGATACGCAGTATTTT.

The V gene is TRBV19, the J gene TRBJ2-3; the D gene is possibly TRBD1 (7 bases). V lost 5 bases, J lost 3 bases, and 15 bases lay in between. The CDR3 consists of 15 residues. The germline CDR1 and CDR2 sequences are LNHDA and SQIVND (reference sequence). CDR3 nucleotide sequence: TGTGCCAGTAGTTCGCCAGGGGGGCTGACAGATACGCAGTATTTT. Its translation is CASSSPGGLTDTQYF.

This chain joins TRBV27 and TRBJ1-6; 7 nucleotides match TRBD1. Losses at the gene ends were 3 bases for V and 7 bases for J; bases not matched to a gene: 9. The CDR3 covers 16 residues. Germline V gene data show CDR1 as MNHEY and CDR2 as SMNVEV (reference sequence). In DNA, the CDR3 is TGTGCCAGCAGTTTGGATAGGGACAGCCTCAATTCACCCCTCCACTTT. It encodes CASSLDRDSLNSPLHF.

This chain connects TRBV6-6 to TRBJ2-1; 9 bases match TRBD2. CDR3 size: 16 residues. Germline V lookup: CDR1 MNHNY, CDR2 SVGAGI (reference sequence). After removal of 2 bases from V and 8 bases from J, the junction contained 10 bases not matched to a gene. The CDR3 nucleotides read TGTGCCAGCAGTTACGGGCTAGCGGGACTCTTCGATGAGCAGTTCTTC. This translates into CASSYGLAGLFDEQFF.

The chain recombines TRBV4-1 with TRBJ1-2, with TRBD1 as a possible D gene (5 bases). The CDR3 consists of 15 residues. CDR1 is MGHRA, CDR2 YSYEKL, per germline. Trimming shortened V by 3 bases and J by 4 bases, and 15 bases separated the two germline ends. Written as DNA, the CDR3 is TGCGCCAGCAGCCAGCTAGGGGCCACCGGCTATGGCTACACCTTC. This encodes CASSQLGATGYGYTF.

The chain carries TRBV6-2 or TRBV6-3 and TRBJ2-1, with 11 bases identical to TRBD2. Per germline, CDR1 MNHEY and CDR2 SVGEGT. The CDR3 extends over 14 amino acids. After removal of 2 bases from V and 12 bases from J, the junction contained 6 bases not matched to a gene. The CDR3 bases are TGTGCCAGCAGTTACCCCGGACTAGCGGGCCTGCAGTTCTTC. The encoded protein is CASSYPGLAGLQFF.

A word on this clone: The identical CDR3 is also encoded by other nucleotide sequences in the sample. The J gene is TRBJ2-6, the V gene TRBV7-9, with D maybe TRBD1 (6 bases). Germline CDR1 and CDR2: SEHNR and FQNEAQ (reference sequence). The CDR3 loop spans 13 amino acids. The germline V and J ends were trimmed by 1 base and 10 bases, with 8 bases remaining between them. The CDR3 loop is CASSLGTANVLTF. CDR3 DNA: TGTGCCAGCAGCTTAGGGACAGCAAACGTCCTGACTTTC. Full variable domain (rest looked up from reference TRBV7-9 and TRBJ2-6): DTGVSQNPRHKITKRGQNVTFRCDPISEHNRLYWYRQTLGQGPEFLTYFQNEAQLEKSRLLSDRFSAERPKGSFSTLEIQRTEQGDSAMYLCASSLGTANVLTFGAGSRLTVL.

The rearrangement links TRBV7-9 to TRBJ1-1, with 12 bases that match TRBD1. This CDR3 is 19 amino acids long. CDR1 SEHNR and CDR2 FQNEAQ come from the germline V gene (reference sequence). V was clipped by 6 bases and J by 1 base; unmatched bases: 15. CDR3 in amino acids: CASRSPPPGQGASNTEAFF. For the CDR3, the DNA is TGTGCCAGCAGAAGCCCTCCACCGGGACAGGGGGCTTCGAACACTGAAGCTTTCTTT.

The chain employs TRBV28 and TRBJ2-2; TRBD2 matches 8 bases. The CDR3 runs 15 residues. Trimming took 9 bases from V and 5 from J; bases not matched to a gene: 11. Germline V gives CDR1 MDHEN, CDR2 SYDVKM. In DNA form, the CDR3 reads TGTGCCAGTTCCCCCGGGACTAGTAGGACCGGGGAGCTGTTTTTT. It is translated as CASSPGTSRTGELFF. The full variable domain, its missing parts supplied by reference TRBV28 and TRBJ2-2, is DVKVTQSSRYLVKRTGEKVFLECVQDMDHENMFWYRQDPGLGLRLIYFSYDVKMKEKGDIPEGYSVSREKKERFSLILESASTNQTSMYLCASSPGTSRTGELFFGEGSRLTVL.

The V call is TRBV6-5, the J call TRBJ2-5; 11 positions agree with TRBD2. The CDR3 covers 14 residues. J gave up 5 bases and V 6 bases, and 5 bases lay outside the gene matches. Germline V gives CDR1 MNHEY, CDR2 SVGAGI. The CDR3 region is CASRTSGNPETQYF. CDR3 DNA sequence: TGTGCCAGCAGGACTAGCGGGAACCCGGAGACCCAGTACTTC.

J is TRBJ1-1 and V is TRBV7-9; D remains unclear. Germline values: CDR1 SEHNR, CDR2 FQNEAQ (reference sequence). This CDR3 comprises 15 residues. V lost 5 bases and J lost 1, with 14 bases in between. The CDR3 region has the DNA TGTGCCAGCAGCGACCTGGGCAAAGCGAACACTGAAGCTTTCTTT. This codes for CASSDLGKANTEAFF.

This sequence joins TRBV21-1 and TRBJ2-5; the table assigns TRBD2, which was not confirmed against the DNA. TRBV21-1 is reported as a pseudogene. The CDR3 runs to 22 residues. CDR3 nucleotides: TGTGCCAGCAGCCAAACCGGGCGTTCGGACGTTAAAGGGCTAGCGGTTCAAGAGACCCAGTACTTC. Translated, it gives CASSQTGRSDVKGLAVQETQYF.

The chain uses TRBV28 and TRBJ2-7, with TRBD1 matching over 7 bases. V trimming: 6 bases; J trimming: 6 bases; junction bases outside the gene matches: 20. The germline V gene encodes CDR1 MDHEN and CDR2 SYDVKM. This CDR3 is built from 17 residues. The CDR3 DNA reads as TGTGCCAGCAGCCGTCGACAGGGCGGTGTCCCCAGGCGCGAGCAGTACTTC. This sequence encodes CASSRRQGGVPRREQYF.

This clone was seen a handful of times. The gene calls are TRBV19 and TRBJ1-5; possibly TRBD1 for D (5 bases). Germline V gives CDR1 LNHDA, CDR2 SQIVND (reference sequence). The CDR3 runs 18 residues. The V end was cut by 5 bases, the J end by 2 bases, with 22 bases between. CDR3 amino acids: CASSRRGRGEQGNQPQHF. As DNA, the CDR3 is TGTGCCAGTAGTCGTCGAGGACGGGGGGAACAAGGCAATCAGCCCCAGCATTTT.

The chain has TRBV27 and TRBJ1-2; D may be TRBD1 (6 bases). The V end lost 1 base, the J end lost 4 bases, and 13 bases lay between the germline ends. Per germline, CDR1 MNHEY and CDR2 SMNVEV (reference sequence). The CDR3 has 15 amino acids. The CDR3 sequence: CASSLLGAPGYGYTF. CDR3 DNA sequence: TGTGCCAGCAGTTTATTGGGGGCGCCTGGCTATGGCTACACCTTC.

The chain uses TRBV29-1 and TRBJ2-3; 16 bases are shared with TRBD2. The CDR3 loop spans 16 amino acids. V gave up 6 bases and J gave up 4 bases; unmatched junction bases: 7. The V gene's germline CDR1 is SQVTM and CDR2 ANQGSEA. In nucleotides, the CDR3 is TGCAGCGTCGCCGGGACTAGCGGGAGGGTGGCAGATACGCAGTATTTT. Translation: CSVAGTSGRVADTQYF.

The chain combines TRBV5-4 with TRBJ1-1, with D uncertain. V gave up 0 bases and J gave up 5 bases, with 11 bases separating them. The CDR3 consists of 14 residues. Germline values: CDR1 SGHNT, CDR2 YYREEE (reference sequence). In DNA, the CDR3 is TGTGCCAGCAGCTTGGGCGGCAGACCTACTGAAGCTTTCTTT. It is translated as CASSLGGRPTEAFF.

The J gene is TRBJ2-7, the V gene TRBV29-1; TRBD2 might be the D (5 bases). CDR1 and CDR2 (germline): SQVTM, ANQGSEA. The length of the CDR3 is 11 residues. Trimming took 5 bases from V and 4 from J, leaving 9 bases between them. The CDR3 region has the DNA TGCAGCGTTCGTCGGGGTTACGAGCAGTACTTC. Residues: CSVRRGYEQYF.

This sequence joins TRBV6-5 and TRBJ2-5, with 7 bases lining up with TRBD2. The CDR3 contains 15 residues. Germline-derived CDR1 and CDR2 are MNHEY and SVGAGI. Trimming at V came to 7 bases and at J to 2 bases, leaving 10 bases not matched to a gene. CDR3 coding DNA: TGTGCCAGCATCCCTGAGCGGGGCTCGCAAGAGACCCAGTACTTC. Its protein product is CASIPERGSQETQYF.

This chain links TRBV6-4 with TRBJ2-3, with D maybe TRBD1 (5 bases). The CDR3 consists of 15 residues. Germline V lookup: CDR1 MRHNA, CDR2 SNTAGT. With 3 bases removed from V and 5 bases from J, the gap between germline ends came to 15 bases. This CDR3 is CASSERGRVGDTQYF. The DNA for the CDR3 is TGTGCCAGCAGTGAGAGAGGCAGGGTTGGAGATACGCAGTATTTT.

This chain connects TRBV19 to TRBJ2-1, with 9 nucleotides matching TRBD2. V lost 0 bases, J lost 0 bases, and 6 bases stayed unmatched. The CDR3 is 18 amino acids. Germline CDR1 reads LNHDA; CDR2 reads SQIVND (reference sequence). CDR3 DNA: TGTGCCAGTAGTATAGATTCGGGACTAGCCCGCTCCTACAATGAGCAGTTCTTC. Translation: CASSIDSGLARSYNEQFF.

In DNA form, the CDR3 reads TGTGCCAGCAGTTCTCGGACAGGGGTGAACACTGAAGCTTTCTTT. Amino acid sequence: CASSSRTGVNTEAFF. The chain links TRBV25-1 to TRBJ1-1; 9 bases agree with TRBD1. Trimming cost V 5 bases and J 0 bases; bases outside gene matches: 4. The CDR3 runs to 15 residues. CDR1 is MGHDK, CDR2 SYGVNS, per germline.

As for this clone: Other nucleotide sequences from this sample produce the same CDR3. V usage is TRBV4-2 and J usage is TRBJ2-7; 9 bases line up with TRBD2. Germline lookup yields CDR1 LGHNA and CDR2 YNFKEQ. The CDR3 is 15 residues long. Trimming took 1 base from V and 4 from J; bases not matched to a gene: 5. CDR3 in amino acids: CASSQVAGGPYEQYF. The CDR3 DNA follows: TGTGCCAGCAGCCAAGTTGCGGGAGGGCCTTACGAGCAGTACTTC.

CDR3 nucleotide sequence: TGTGCCACCAGCCAGGGGGTCAATTCACCCCTCCACTTT. It specifies CATSQGVNSPLHF. The chain couples TRBV15 to TRBJ1-6; 7 bases map to TRBD1. The CDR3 runs 13 residues. Germline CDR1 is LNHNV and CDR2 is YYDKDF (reference sequence). V gave up 5 bases and J gave up 7 bases; unmatched junction bases: 2.

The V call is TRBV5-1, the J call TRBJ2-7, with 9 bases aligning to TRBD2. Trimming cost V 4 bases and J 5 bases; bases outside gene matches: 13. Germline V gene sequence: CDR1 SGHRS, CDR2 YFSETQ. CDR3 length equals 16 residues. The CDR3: CASSGPTGIAGDEQYF. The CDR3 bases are TGCGCCAGCAGCGGCCCGACAGGGATAGCGGGAGACGAGCAGTACTTC.

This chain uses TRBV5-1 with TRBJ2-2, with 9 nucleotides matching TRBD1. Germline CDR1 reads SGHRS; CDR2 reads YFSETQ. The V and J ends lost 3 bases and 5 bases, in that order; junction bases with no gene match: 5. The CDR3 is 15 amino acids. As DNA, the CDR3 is TGCGCCAGCAGCTATACAGGGGGCGGAACCGGGGAGCTGTTTTTT. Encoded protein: CASSYTGGGTGELFF.